A single T cell receptor (beta chain) is shown here with its context. Germline and junction disagree at one end, which may indicate a read error. The data stem from a study of graft-versus-host responses after intestinal transplantation. CDR3 size: 13 residues. CDR1 and CDR2 from the germline V gene are ENHRY and SYGVKD. Sequencing was performed with immunoSEQ multiplex PCR; in TCRdb, only in-frame clones are kept and a portion is missing. The profile covers about 20,000 clones, with around 42% appearing a single time and 0.88% taken by the ten largest. The rearrangement uses TRBV10-3 and TRBJ1-6; 7 bases match TRBD1. Sequencing was performed on alloreactive CD4+ T cells from a mixed lymphocyte reaction culture, taken before intestinal transplant. As for subset: CFSE-low proliferating T cells sorted from roughly 6-day pre-transplant mixed lymphocyte reaction (GvH or HvG direction). The receptor's source is a human patient who received an intestinal transplant. The CDR3 region has the DNA TGTGCGATCAGGGGGGGGGATAATTCACCCCTCCACTTT. It codes for CAIRGGDNSPLHF.